This TCR beta chain was captured by sequencing in a study of T-cell reconstitution after alpha-beta-depleted transplantation in children. Overall study results and limits: Surviving recipient T cells and thymic progenitors accounted for the high day-60 TCRbeta diversity observed in some patients. About two months after transplant, alpha-beta T cells reportedly came from several hundred expanded graft clones.

In this sample, this clonotype turned up many times. Antigen unknown. The CDR3 sequence is 15 residues long. In germline, CDR1 is DFQATT, CDR2 SNEGSKA (reference sequence). V lost 0 bases and J 3 bases, leaving 11 bases between the germline ends. During its preparation, the TCRbeta library received unique molecular identifiers. TCRdb independently ran MiXCR on the PCR reads; one entry per CDR3 protein. The repertoire includes almost 250,000 distinct CDR3 sequences, around 25% of them detected once, and roughly 2.5% sits in the top ten. Sample: PBMCs, taken before TCRalphabeta/CD19-depleted stem cell transplant. The sequence derives from a girl aged 2-10 years with Fanconi anemia, due to receive a stem cell transplant. This sequence joins TRBV20-1 and TRBJ2-2; tentative D call: TRBD1 (5 bases). DNA of the CDR3: TGCAGTGCTAGAGAATCTGACAGAGACACCGGGGAGCTGTTTTTT. Translated, it gives CSARESDRDTGELFF.